This T cell receptor (beta chain) was identified during a study of CD8+CD57+ T cells in acquired aplastic anemia (dated by TCRdb to the late 2010s). Context from the whole study: On average, sorted CD4+ and CD8+ cells yielded approximately 3 ug of extracted DNA, with a range of about 0.17 to 27.4 ug. A CD8+CD57+ expansion meant a frequency higher than the mean frequency seen in healthy subjects.

Patients chosen for sequencing had shown expansion of CD8+CD57+ cells by flow cytometry. Every patient had severe acquired aplastic anemia, diagnosed using the International Study of Aplastic Anemia and Agranulocytosis and Camitta criteria. At the time blood was sampled, none of the patients had received any therapy. In the study, sorted CD4+ and CD8+ blood T cells from patients with severe aplastic anemia and from healthy subjects underwent deep sequencing of TCR repertoires. Patients were enrolled under clinicaltrials.gov protocols 00001620, 01623167, 00001397, 00071045, 00081523 and 00961064 in the USA. Ficoll-Paque density gradient centrifugation was used to isolate peripheral blood mononuclear cells. CD4+ and CD8+ T cells were sorted by FACS or magnetic beads before DNA extraction. Its CDR3 holds 15 amino acids, cysteine through phenylalanine. The only DNA kept is the CDR3, 45 bases in frame from the first base. From the germline V gene (reference sequence), CDR1 is LNHDA and CDR2 is SQIVND. The junction carries 11 bases between V and J, which are trimmed by 6 bases and 0 bases respectively.

Broader findings and caveats from the paper: Patients and healthy controls showed no significant difference in CD8+ Simpson's diversity (P=0.060). About 30 CD8+ CDR3 sequences were found to be shared between patients and controls, but these sequences appeared to be highly expressed in patients and within the immunodominant clones of the patients.

Profiling of TCR beta VDJ combinations and CDR3 sequences used genomic DNA as the template. An Illumina HiSeq 2000 was the platform used for TCR repertoire sequencing. The original pipeline was this. TRBV/TRBJ rearrangement plots, CDR3 size and DJ length profiles, and Simpson's diversity index were used to evaluate the repertoires. The immunodominant clone was defined as the most abundant DNA sequence in deep sequencing data. CDR3 amino acid sequences were checked for sharing between subjects and were compared against published repertoires and the VDJdb database. Starting from the raw public reads, TCRdb applied fastp trimming at Q25, assembled clones with MiXCR and retained in-frame beta chains. Each record represents a unique CDR3 protein, reported with the most common genes and DNA among its rows. These V and J calls are TCRdb output, not the study's own analysis. The sample profile shows around 200,000 distinct CDR3 sequences; nearly 65% of them were found once. Approximately 46% of the sample belongs to the ten largest clones.

This clonotype showed up just once. Its antigen is currently not known. Base qualities are not recorded, but no much larger clone differs from it by a single base. Support from one read is weak. This chain joins TRBV19 to TRBJ2-2; a tentative D call is TRBD2 (5 bases match). The origin of this receptor is a human donor with aplastic anemia. The sample consisted of sorted CD4+, CD8+, or CD8+CD57+ T cells (not recorded which) from PBMCs. The sequence in DNA is TGTGCCAGTAGGCGGGTAGACGCGAACACCGGGGAGCTGTTTTTT. It specifies CASRRVDANTGELFF. With all but the CDR3 taken from the reference TRBV19 and TRBJ2-2 genes, the full variable domain is: DGGITQSPKYLFRKEGQNVTLSCEQNLNHDAMYWYRQDPGQGLRLIYYSQIVNDFQKGDIAEGYSVSREKKESFPLTVTSAQKNPTAFYLCASRRVDANTGELFFGEGSRLTVL.